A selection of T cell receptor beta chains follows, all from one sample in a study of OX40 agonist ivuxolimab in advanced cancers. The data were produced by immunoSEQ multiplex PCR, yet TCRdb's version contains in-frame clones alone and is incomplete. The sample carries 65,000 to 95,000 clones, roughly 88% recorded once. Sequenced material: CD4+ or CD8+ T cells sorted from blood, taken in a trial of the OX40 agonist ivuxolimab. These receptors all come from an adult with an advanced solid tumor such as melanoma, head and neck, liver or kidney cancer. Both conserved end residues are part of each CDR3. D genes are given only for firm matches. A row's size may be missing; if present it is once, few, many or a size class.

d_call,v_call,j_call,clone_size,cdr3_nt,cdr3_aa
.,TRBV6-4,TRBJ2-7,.,TGTGCCCGAGGAGGGGAGTTCGCGTCGTCCTTCGGGGCTTACTTC,CARGGEFASSFGAYF
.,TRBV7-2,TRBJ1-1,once,TGTGCCGGCAGCTTATTGGTCGGGGCTGAAGCTTTCTTT,CAGSLLVGAEAFF
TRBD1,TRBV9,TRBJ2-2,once,TGTGCCAGCAGCCCTACGACAGGGTCCGGGGAGCTGTTTTTT,CASSPTTGSGELFF
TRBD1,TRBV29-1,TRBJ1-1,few,TGCAGCGTTGAAATTGGACAGGGGGACACTGAAGCTTTCTTT,CSVEIGQGDTEAFF
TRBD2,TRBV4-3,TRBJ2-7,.,TGCGCCAGCAGCCAAGAGGGATGGTTGATCGCGGGGGGGCCGGGGGAGCAGTACTTC,CASSQEGWLIAGGPGEQYF
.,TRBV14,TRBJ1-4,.,TGTGCCAGCAGCTTTCAGGGTGCCGGGGAAAAACTGTTTTTT,CASSFQGAGEKLFF
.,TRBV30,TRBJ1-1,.,TGTGCCTGGAGTGTACGGGGTAGGGGTGCATACACTGAAGCTTTCTTT,CAWSVRGRGAYTEAFF
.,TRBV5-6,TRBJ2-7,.,TGTGCCAGCAGCTTGTATTTAGGGTTTGGCGAGCAGTACTTC,CASSLYLGFGEQYF
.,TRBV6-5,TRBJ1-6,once,TGTGCCAGCAGTTCCCCCACGGGCTCCTATAATTCACCCCTCCACTTT,CASSSPTGSYNSPLHF
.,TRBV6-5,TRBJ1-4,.,TGTGCCAGCAGTTACCAGAGCTGGGAAAAACTGTTTTTT,CASSYQSWEKLFF
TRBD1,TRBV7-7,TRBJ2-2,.,TGTGCCAGCAGCAGAAATCGGGACAGGGATAATCGACCCGAGAACACCGGGGAGCTGTTTTTT,CASSRNRDRDNRPENTGELFF
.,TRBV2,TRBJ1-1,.,TGTGCCAGCAGCCACCCAGGGAGTAGGACTGAAGCTTTCTTT,CASSHPGSRTEAFF
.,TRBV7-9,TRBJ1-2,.,TGTGCCAGCAGCTTAACGGCAGGCTATGGCTACACCTTC,CASSLTAGYGYTF
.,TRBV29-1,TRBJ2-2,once,TGCAGCGTTAGGGGGAACGGGGAGCTGTTTTTT,CSVRGNGELFF
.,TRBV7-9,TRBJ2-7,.,TGTGCCAGCAGCTCCTCTCAGGGCCCCCCTAGGGACGAGCAGTACTTC,CASSSSQGPPRDEQYF
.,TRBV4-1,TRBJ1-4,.,TGCGCCAGCAGCCACCTTAGCAGGGATAATGAAAAACTGTTTTTT,CASSHLSRDNEKLFF
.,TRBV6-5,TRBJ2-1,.,TGTGCCAGCAGTTGGGGAGCCCACAATGAGCAGTTCTTC,CASSWGAHNEQFF
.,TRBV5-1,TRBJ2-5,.,TGCGCCAGCAGCTTCGAGGGAGTGCAGACCCAGTACTTC,CASSFEGVQTQYF
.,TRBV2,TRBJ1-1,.,TGTGCCAGCAGTGCCGGACAGATACTCGCCAAAGCTTTCTTT,CASSAGQILAKAFF
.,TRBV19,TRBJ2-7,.,TGTGCCAGTAGTATCCGGGACGGTACCTACGAGCAGTACTTC,CASSIRDGTYEQYF
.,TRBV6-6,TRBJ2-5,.,TGTGCCAGCCGATCGGGGACCCAAGAGACCCAGTACTTC,CASRSGTQETQYF
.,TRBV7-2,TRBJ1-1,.,TGTGCCAGCAGCTTAAGGTATCGCGGGGAGGCGGCTTTCTTT,CASSLRYRGEAAFF